This T cell receptor beta chain was observed in a study of glioma-infiltrating T cells. The table lists this clonotype with a few counts. TCR alpha and beta CDR3 regions were amplified from RNA using iRepertoire nested multiplex PCR. MiXCR, run by TCRdb on the multiplex PCR reads, gives a single entry per CDR3 protein. The table has around 190,000 distinct CDR3 sequences, about 31% seen once. The CDR3 length is 15 residues. The V segment lost 4 bases and the J segment 5 bases; nucleotides outside the gene matches: 5. The germline V gene has CDR1 LGHNA and CDR2 YSLEER. The receptor's source is a human donor with low-grade glioma or glioblastoma, undergoing nonglioma brain surgery, or in good health (not recorded which). V usage is TRBV4-3 and J usage is TRBJ2-2, with 9 bases lining up with TRBD1. Sequenced material: glioma tissue, nonneoplastic brain tissue, or PBMCs (not recorded which). Here the CDR3 DNA reads TGCGCCAGCAGCCCACGGGACAGGGATACCGGGGAGCTGTTTTTT. It translates to CASSPRDRDTGELFF.